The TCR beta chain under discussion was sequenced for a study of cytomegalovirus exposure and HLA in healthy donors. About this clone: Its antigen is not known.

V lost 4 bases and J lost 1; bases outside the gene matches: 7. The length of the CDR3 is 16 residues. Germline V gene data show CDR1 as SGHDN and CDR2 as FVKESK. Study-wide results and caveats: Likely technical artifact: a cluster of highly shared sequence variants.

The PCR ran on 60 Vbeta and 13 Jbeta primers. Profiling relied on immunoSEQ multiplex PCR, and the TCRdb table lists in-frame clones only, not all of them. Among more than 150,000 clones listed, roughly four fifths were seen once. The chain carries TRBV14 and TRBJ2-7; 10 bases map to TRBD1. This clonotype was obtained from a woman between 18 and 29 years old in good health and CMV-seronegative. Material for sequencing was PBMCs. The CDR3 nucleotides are TGTGCCAGCAGCCTACCCGGACAGGGGGTTTCCTACGAGCAGTACTTC. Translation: CASSLPGQGVSYEQYF.